This T cell receptor (beta chain) was identified in a study of identical twins. This clonotype was seen many times. Its antigen is unknown. Germline CDR1 SGDLS, CDR2 YYNGEE. This CDR3 comprises 16 residues. Trimming took off 4 bases at V and 3 bases at J, with 16 bases between the two ends. Template switching (which added a universal primer site) was used, and cDNA carried unique molecular identifiers. TCRdb recomputed calls from the 5' RACE reads with MiXCR, one row per CDR3 protein. Here the sample spans 450,000 or so distinct CDR3 sequences, approximately 17% being singletons. Broader study findings: There was an excess of low generation probability in the out-of-frame alpha sequences that twins shared.

The gene calls are TRBV9 and TRBJ2-2; D is unclear. The sample consisted of naive T cells sorted from blood. The sequence came from a man over 45 in good health. The CDR3: CASSPSGWRDTGELFF. CDR3 sequence (DNA): TGTGCCAGCAGCCCCTCGGGTTGGCGAGACACCGGGGAGCTGTTTTTT.